A selection of T cell receptor beta chains follows, all from one sample in a study of blood T cell repertoires in COVID-19. Measured with immunoSEQ multiplex PCR; TCRdb has only the in-frame clones, and not every one. The sample includes fewer than 250,000 clones, over 80% of them seen just once. The specimen was PBMCs or T cells enriched from blood (not recorded which). Every receptor here comes from a woman aged 25 to 39 with acute COVID-19. The CDR3 runs from the conserved cysteine through the conserved F or W. A D gene is named only where the DNA matches it firmly. Some rows have no size entry. The others give once, few or many, or a class for an expanded clone.

CDR3nt: TGCGCCAGCAGCCAAGATAGGGGGGGGGACAGGATAGCTTTCTTT; CDR3aa: CASSQDRGGDRIAFF; v_gene: TRBV4-1; j_gene: TRBJ1-1; abundance: -; d_gene: TRBD1
CDR3nt: TGTGCCAGCAGTTTAGCCCCGACTAGCGGGGTCACCGGGGAGCTGTTTTTT; CDR3aa: CASSLAPTSGVTGELFF; v_gene: TRBV27; j_gene: TRBJ2-2; abundance: -; d_gene: TRBD2
CDR3nt: TGTGCCAGCAGCACTAGACAGGGGGTGACGACTGAAGCTTTCTTT; CDR3aa: CASSTRQGVTTEAFF; v_gene: TRBV13; j_gene: TRBJ1-1; abundance: -; d_gene: TRBD1
CDR3nt: TGCAGTGGGCTCATCTCCTACGAGCAGTACTTC; CDR3aa: CSGLISYEQYF; v_gene: TRBV20-1; j_gene: TRBJ2-7; abundance: -; d_gene: -
CDR3nt: TGCAGCGTTGAGGGCACCATCGGAAATGGCTACACCTTC; CDR3aa: CSVEGTIGNGYTF; v_gene: TRBV29-1; j_gene: TRBJ1-2; abundance: -; d_gene: -
CDR3nt: TGTGCCACCAGCAGAATGACAGGGAGAGAGACCCAGTACTTC; CDR3aa: CATSRMTGRETQYF; v_gene: TRBV15; j_gene: TRBJ2-5; abundance: once; d_gene: TRBD1
CDR3nt: TGTGCCAGCAGTTTAGGACAGGGTAGGGCTCCCCTCCACTTT; CDR3aa: CASSLGQGRAPLHF; v_gene: TRBV6-5; j_gene: TRBJ1-6; abundance: -; d_gene: TRBD1
CDR3nt: TGTGCCAGCAGCCCGGGACTAGCGGGACCTAGCTCCTACGAGCAGTACTTC; CDR3aa: CASSPGLAGPSSYEQYF; v_gene: TRBV7-2; j_gene: TRBJ2-7; abundance: -; d_gene: TRBD2
CDR3nt: TGCGCCAGCAGCCCCGTTGCAGGGACTGAAGCTTTCTTT; CDR3aa: CASSPVAGTEAFF; v_gene: TRBV5-1; j_gene: TRBJ1-1; abundance: once; d_gene: -
CDR3nt: TGTGCCAGCAGCCAAGATCAAGGCGGGGGCCGCAATGAGCAGTTCTTC; CDR3aa: CASSQDQGGGRNEQFF; v_gene: TRBV4-2; j_gene: TRBJ2-1; abundance: -; d_gene: -
CDR3nt: TGCGCCAGCACCTACACCCCTACCTCCGGGGGTACTGAAGCTTTCTTT; CDR3aa: CASTYTPTSGGTEAFF; v_gene: TRBV5-1; j_gene: TRBJ1-1; abundance: -; d_gene: -
CDR3nt: TGTGCCAGCAGTTTACGGGCGGGGGAACCACCTAACAATGAGCAGTTCTTC; CDR3aa: CASSLRAGEPPNNEQFF; v_gene: TRBV27; j_gene: TRBJ2-1; abundance: many; d_gene: TRBD2
CDR3nt: TGTGCCAGCAGTTATTATCTCCGGGACAGGGGGTATGTAGCTTTCTTT; CDR3aa: CASSYYLRDRGYVAFF; v_gene: TRBV6-2/TRBV6-3; j_gene: TRBJ1-1; abundance: -; d_gene: TRBD1
CDR3nt: TGTGCCAGCAGTTTATATTGGGGCCACAGCGGCTACACCTTC; CDR3aa: CASSLYWGHSGYTF; v_gene: TRBV27; j_gene: TRBJ1-2; abundance: -; d_gene: -
CDR3nt: TGCGCCAGCAGCCAAGTGATGGACAGGGGTTGGGAAAAACTGTTTTTT; CDR3aa: CASSQVMDRGWEKLFF; v_gene: TRBV4-1; j_gene: TRBJ1-4; abundance: once; d_gene: TRBD1
CDR3nt: TGCGCCAGCAGCCGGCGTCTAGCGGGGGAAATCACCGGGGAGCTGTTTTTT; CDR3aa: CASSRRLAGEITGELFF; v_gene: TRBV4-1; j_gene: TRBJ2-2; abundance: -; d_gene: TRBD2
CDR3nt: TGTGCCAGCAGCAAGGGACTAGCGTTAGACGGCGGGGAGCTGTTTTTT; CDR3aa: CASSKGLALDGGELFF; v_gene: TRBV5-6; j_gene: TRBJ2-2; abundance: -; d_gene: TRBD2
CDR3nt: TGTGCCAGCAGCCCCTACAGGGGGGCCTTAGATACGCAGTATTTT; CDR3aa: CASSPYRGALDTQYF; v_gene: TRBV7-9; j_gene: TRBJ2-3; abundance: -; d_gene: TRBD1
CDR3nt: TGTGCCAGCAGAGGACAGGGTGGAACTGAAGCTTTCTTT; CDR3aa: CASRGQGGTEAFF; v_gene: TRBV5-6; j_gene: TRBJ1-1; abundance: -; d_gene: TRBD1
CDR3nt: TGTGCCAGCAGCGAGGACAGTTTCCTGGGAAACACCATATATTTT; CDR3aa: CASSEDSFLGNTIYF; v_gene: TRBV9; j_gene: TRBJ1-3; abundance: -; d_gene: -
CDR3nt: TGTGCCAGCAGCTTCGTCAGGGGAGTCGGAAAGACCCAGTACTTC; CDR3aa: CASSFVRGVGKTQYF; v_gene: TRBV11-2; j_gene: TRBJ2-5; abundance: few; d_gene: -
CDR3nt: TGTGCCAGTAGTCTGAAACGGGGGGGGTCCTACGAGCAGTACTTC; CDR3aa: CASSLKRGGSYEQYF; v_gene: TRBV19; j_gene: TRBJ2-7; abundance: -; d_gene: TRBD2
CDR3nt: TGTGCCAGCAGTGAAGTGTACAATGACAATGAGCAGTTCTTC; CDR3aa: CASSEVYNDNEQFF; v_gene: TRBV6-1; j_gene: TRBJ2-1; abundance: -; d_gene: -
CDR3nt: TGTGCCAGTAGTATGTACAGGGCTACCGAAGCTTTCTTT; CDR3aa: CASSMYRATEAFF; v_gene: TRBV19; j_gene: TRBJ1-1; abundance: -; d_gene: -
CDR3nt: TGTGCCAGCACTTCCTCTGGACAGGGCTACAATGAGCAGTTCTTC; CDR3aa: CASTSSGQGYNEQFF; v_gene: TRBV6-6; j_gene: TRBJ2-1; abundance: -; d_gene: TRBD1
CDR3nt: TGTGCCAGCAGCCGGGAGGGGGCCAACACCTTC; CDR3aa: CASSREGANTF; v_gene: TRBV7-9; j_gene: TRBJ1-2; abundance: -; d_gene: TRBD1
CDR3nt: TGTGCCAGCGGATCCGGGACAGGGGGCCATCAGCCCCAGCATTTT; CDR3aa: CASGSGTGGHQPQHF; v_gene: TRBV7-9; j_gene: TRBJ1-5; abundance: -; d_gene: TRBD1
CDR3nt: TGTGCCAGCAGCTCCGGGACAGGGGGCCATCAGCCCCAGCATTTT; CDR3aa: CASSSGTGGHQPQHF; v_gene: TRBV5-5; j_gene: TRBJ1-5; abundance: -; d_gene: TRBD1
CDR3nt: TGTGCCAGCAGCGTAGCCCCACAGGTCTCCACAGATACGCAGTATTTT; CDR3aa: CASSVAPQVSTDTQYF; v_gene: TRBV9; j_gene: TRBJ2-3; abundance: -; d_gene: -
CDR3nt: TGCGCCAGCAGCCTTACGGGGGACACAGATACGCAGTATTTT; CDR3aa: CASSLTGDTDTQYF; v_gene: TRBV4-1; j_gene: TRBJ2-3; abundance: -; d_gene: -
CDR3nt: TGTGCCAGCAGCTTAACAGGTGAAAAACTGTTTTTT; CDR3aa: CASSLTGEKLFF; v_gene: TRBV5-6; j_gene: TRBJ1-4; abundance: once; d_gene: -
CDR3nt: TGTGCCAGCAGTGAATATTCCAGGGTTAAGGGTGAGCAGTTCTTC; CDR3aa: CASSEYSRVKGEQFF; v_gene: TRBV25-1; j_gene: TRBJ2-1; abundance: -; d_gene: -
CDR3nt: TGTGCCAGCAGTGTACTAGCGGGCGTCTCTGGGGCCAACGTCCTGACTTTC; CDR3aa: CASSVLAGVSGANVLTF; v_gene: TRBV28; j_gene: TRBJ2-6; abundance: -; d_gene: TRBD2
CDR3nt: TGTGCCAGCAGCAACGGACAGGGCTGGGGGTACAATGAGCAGTTCTTC; CDR3aa: CASSNGQGWGYNEQFF; v_gene: TRBV3-1/TRBV3-2; j_gene: TRBJ2-1; abundance: once; d_gene: TRBD1
CDR3nt: TGTGCCAGTAGTATCGCCCAGGGCAGACAAGAGACCCAGTACTTC; CDR3aa: CASSIAQGRQETQYF; v_gene: TRBV19; j_gene: TRBJ2-5; abundance: -; d_gene: -
CDR3nt: TGTGCCGGAAGGACTAGCGGGGCATCAGGGACCGGGGAGCTGTTTTTT; CDR3aa: CAGRTSGASGTGELFF; v_gene: TRBV7-6; j_gene: TRBJ2-2; abundance: -; d_gene: TRBD2
CDR3nt: TGTGCCAGTAGTACCCTGGGGGGACAGGCCTACGAGCAGTACTTC; CDR3aa: CASSTLGGQAYEQYF; v_gene: TRBV19; j_gene: TRBJ2-7; abundance: once; d_gene: TRBD1
CDR3nt: TGTGCCAGCAGTCTTCTAGCGGGGGGCACAGATACGCAGTATTTT; CDR3aa: CASSLLAGGTDTQYF; v_gene: TRBV27; j_gene: TRBJ2-3; abundance: -; d_gene: TRBD2
CDR3nt: TGCGCCAGCAGCTTGATACAGGGACATAATTCACCCCTCCACTTT; CDR3aa: CASSLIQGHNSPLHF; v_gene: TRBV5-1; j_gene: TRBJ1-6; abundance: few; d_gene: -
CDR3nt: TGTGCCAGCAGCTCTTCCGGGACAGAACAGTTCTTC; CDR3aa: CASSSSGTEQFF; v_gene: TRBV7-6; j_gene: TRBJ2-1; abundance: -; d_gene: TRBD1
CDR3nt: TGTGCCAGCAGTTTTTCAGTGGTCGAGCAGTACTTC; CDR3aa: CASSFSVVEQYF; v_gene: TRBV12-3/TRBV12-4; j_gene: TRBJ2-7; abundance: -; d_gene: -
CDR3nt: TGTGCCAGCAGCTCTATGAACACTGAAGCTTTCTTT; CDR3aa: CASSSMNTEAFF; v_gene: TRBV3-1/TRBV3-2; j_gene: TRBJ1-1; abundance: -; d_gene: -
CDR3nt: TGTGCCTGGAGTGTAGAGAGTACTGAAGCTTTCTTT; CDR3aa: CAWSVESTEAFF; v_gene: TRBV30; j_gene: TRBJ1-1; abundance: -; d_gene: -
CDR3nt: TGTGCCAGCAGCCCCCCCGGTAGCGGGGGGGCCGTACATACGCAGTATTTT; CDR3aa: CASSPPGSGGAVHTQYF; v_gene: TRBV7-2; j_gene: TRBJ2-3; abundance: -; d_gene: TRBD2
CDR3nt: TGCGCCAGCAGCCAAGACCCCAGCGGGGTGGGCGACGAGCAGTACTTC; CDR3aa: CASSQDPSGVGDEQYF; v_gene: TRBV4-1; j_gene: TRBJ2-7; abundance: -; d_gene: TRBD2
CDR3nt: TGTGCCAGCAGCCGAGATCTTTCCTACGAGCAGTACTTC; CDR3aa: CASSRDLSYEQYF; v_gene: TRBV11-2; j_gene: TRBJ2-7; abundance: -; d_gene: -
CDR3nt: TGCGCCAGCAGCCAAGAGATGGGGGCACCCTACAATGAGCAGTTCTTC; CDR3aa: CASSQEMGAPYNEQFF; v_gene: TRBV4-3; j_gene: TRBJ2-1; abundance: -; d_gene: -
CDR3nt: TGTGCCAGCAGCTTAGCGAGTGGTAGTTCCTACGAGCAGTACTTC; CDR3aa: CASSLASGSSYEQYF; v_gene: TRBV7-6; j_gene: TRBJ2-7; abundance: -; d_gene: -
CDR3nt: TGTGCCAGCATCCCACAGGGGGTCCCCTACGAGCAGTACTTC; CDR3aa: CASIPQGVPYEQYF; v_gene: TRBV6-5; j_gene: TRBJ2-7; abundance: -; d_gene: TRBD1
CDR3nt: TGTGCCAGTAGTGGGTCGGGACAGGGCTACGAGCAGTACTTC; CDR3aa: CASSGSGQGYEQYF; v_gene: TRBV19; j_gene: TRBJ2-7; abundance: once; d_gene: TRBD1
CDR3nt: TGCGCCAGCAGCGGGGGCGGAATGGCAGATACGCAGTATTTT; CDR3aa: CASSGGGMADTQYF; v_gene: TRBV5-1; j_gene: TRBJ2-3; abundance: -; d_gene: -
CDR3nt: TGTGCCAGCAGCTTGCGGGTGCCTGACTATGGCTACACCTTC; CDR3aa: CASSLRVPDYGYTF; v_gene: TRBV5-5; j_gene: TRBJ1-2; abundance: -; d_gene: -
CDR3nt: TGCGCCAGCAGCCAAGGGACAGGGAATTATAGTGGCTACACCTTC; CDR3aa: CASSQGTGNYSGYTF; v_gene: TRBV4-1; j_gene: TRBJ1-2; abundance: -; d_gene: TRBD1
CDR3nt: TGTGCCAGCAGCGGAGGACAGGACAGTGGTCAGCCCCAGCATTTT; CDR3aa: CASSGGQDSGQPQHF; v_gene: TRBV9; j_gene: TRBJ1-5; abundance: once; d_gene: TRBD1
CDR3nt: TGCGCCAGCAGTGAGCTACCTGAAGCTTTCTTT; CDR3aa: CASSELPEAFF; v_gene: TRBV10-1; j_gene: TRBJ1-1; abundance: once; d_gene: -